The clone carrying this T cell receptor (beta chain) was found a few times. Its antigen is not identified. Constant-segment primers were used for 5'RACE, and the resulting TCR alpha and TCR beta cDNA libraries carried sample barcodes and UMIs. Using its own MiXCR run on the 5' RACE reads, TCRdb lists one record per CDR3 protein. In the table there are hundreds of thousands of distinct CDR3 sequences, about 23% of which are singletons. This sample was taken from a study of T-cell memory formation after mild COVID-19. The overall study: Largely donor-specific TCR clusters were found.

Study observations and caveats: Most CD4+ clones that shrank were in CM and EM, while CD8+ ones turned up in EMRA. In second-wave clones peaking day 37, SARS-CoV-2 specificity remained unconfirmed.

Sample: PBMCs or a T cell subset sorted from them (not recorded which). The TCR sequence derives from an adult woman who had mild COVID-19 (a few samples of this study predate the infection). Cell type and time point are not known.

CDR3 in DNA: TGTGCCAGCAGCCCCGACCCCCCCTACGAGCAGTACTTC. This gives the protein CASSPDPPYEQYF. The rearrangement links TRBV7-3 to TRBJ2-7; no clear D gene. This CDR3 is built from 13 residues. The V gene lost 5 bases and the J gene lost 2 bases, with 10 bases spanning the gap. Germline V gene data show CDR1 as SGHTA and CDR2 as FQGTGA.